In this sample, the clone carrying this T cell receptor beta chain turned up many times. Its antigen is as yet unknown. The sample is drawn from a study of CD8 T cells in ankylosing spondylitis. Overall study findings and caveats: Ankylosing spondylitis blood seemed to carry a telltale TCR beta motif made of fewer than 10 highly homologous variants.

CDR3 length: 15 amino acids. The junction had 11 bases not matched to a gene; V was cut back by 6 bases and J by 5 bases. Looked up from germline, CDR1 is DFQATT and CDR2 is SNEGSKA (reference sequence). Quantitative 5'-RACE with molecular barcodes was used to make the TCR beta libraries. MiXCR, run by TCRdb on the 5' RACE reads, gives a single entry per CDR3 protein. The sample contains 200,000 to 250,000 distinct CDR3 sequences, about 10% of which appear only once. The specimen was blood, either unsorted or a sorted T cell fraction (not recorded which). This clonotype originated in a male donor with ankylosing spondylitis or in good health (not recorded which). V gene TRBV20-1 combines with J gene TRBJ2-1; 9 positions match TRBD2. DNA of the CDR3: TGCAGTGCAAAACCCATTAGCGGGGGACACAATGAGCAGTTCTTC. It encodes CSAKPISGGHNEQFF.